These T cell receptor beta chains were read from a single sample in a study of neurological immune-mediated disorders. Each CDR3 protein is one row after TCRdb ran MiXCR on the 5' RACE reads. The sample shows 65,000 to 80,000 distinct CDR3 sequences, roughly 15% of them seen only once. The sequencing input was PBMCs. The receptors shown here come from a woman aged 40-49 years in good health. The CDR3 runs from the conserved cysteine through the conserved F or W. The order of the fields is D gene, J gene, V gene, clone size, CDR3 protein, CDR3 DNA. The D gene is left open where the match is weak. Only some rows state a clone size, as once, few, many or a class for expanded clones.

D gene: TRBD2
J gene: TRBJ2-3
V gene: TRBV6-5
clone size: many
CDR3 protein: CASSYTWPGLAGGPKDTQYF
CDR3 DNA: TGTGCCAGCAGTTACACTTGGCCTGGACTAGCGGGGGGGCCGAAAGATACGCAGTATTTT

D gene: TRBD1
J gene: TRBJ2-7
V gene: TRBV12-3/TRBV12-4
clone size: many
CDR3 protein: CASSNPGQRPWEQYF
CDR3 DNA: TGTGCCAGCAGTAACCCGGGACAGCGCCCTTGGGAGCAGTACTTC

D gene: NA
J gene: TRBJ2-7
V gene: TRBV4-1
clone size: NA
CDR3 protein: CASSQVTGRFNEQYF
CDR3 DNA: TGCGCCAGCAGCCAAGTGACAGGGAGGTTTAACGAGCAGTACTTC

D gene: TRBD1
J gene: TRBJ2-1
V gene: TRBV9
clone size: many
CDR3 protein: CASSAFSGTGDEQFF
CDR3 DNA: TGTGCCAGCAGCGCTTTTTCCGGGACAGGGGATGAGCAGTTCTTC

D gene: TRBD1
J gene: TRBJ2-3
V gene: TRBV15
clone size: many
CDR3 protein: CATSRVEGGLDTQYF
CDR3 DNA: TGTGCCACCAGCAGAGTTGAAGGGGGCTTAGATACGCAGTATTTT

D gene: TRBD2
J gene: TRBJ2-3
V gene: TRBV28
clone size: many
CDR3 protein: CASSSTGGGTQYF
CDR3 DNA: TGTGCCAGCAGTTCCACAGGCGGGGGTACGCAGTATTTT

D gene: NA
J gene: TRBJ2-3
V gene: TRBV7-6
clone size: NA
CDR3 protein: CASSRFSSVRSTDTQYF
CDR3 DNA: TGTGCCAGCAGCCGATTCTCTAGCGTCCGGAGCACAGATACGCAGTATTTT

D gene: TRBD1
J gene: TRBJ1-2
V gene: TRBV30
clone size: NA
CDR3 protein: CAWSTGQGAIYGYTF
CDR3 DNA: TGTGCCTGGAGTACCGGACAGGGGGCGATCTATGGCTACACCTTC

D gene: NA
J gene: TRBJ2-3
V gene: TRBV6-6
clone size: many
CDR3 protein: CASSPSTDTQYF
CDR3 DNA: TGTGCCAGCAGCCCTAGCACAGATACGCAGTATTTT

D gene: NA
J gene: TRBJ2-3
V gene: TRBV25-1
clone size: many
CDR3 protein: CASSESGGGGDTQYF
CDR3 DNA: TGTGCCAGCAGTGAATCTGGGGGAGGGGGGGATACGCAGTATTTT

D gene: TRBD1
J gene: TRBJ2-1
V gene: TRBV2
clone size: many
CDR3 protein: CASSIDRDRNEQFF
CDR3 DNA: TGTGCCAGCAGCATTGACAGGGATCGGAATGAGCAGTTCTTC

D gene: TRBD2
J gene: TRBJ2-5
V gene: TRBV20-1
clone size: many
CDR3 protein: CSALGGAKKETQYF
CDR3 DNA: TGCAGTGCCTTGGGAGGGGCGAAAAAAGAGACCCAGTACTTC

D gene: NA
J gene: TRBJ2-2
V gene: TRBV15
clone size: many
CDR3 protein: CATSRGPRNTGELFF
CDR3 DNA: TGTGCCACCAGCAGAGGTCCACGTAACACCGGGGAGCTGTTTTTT

D gene: TRBD1
J gene: TRBJ1-6
V gene: TRBV6-5
clone size: many
CDR3 protein: CASSDREGSPLHF
CDR3 DNA: TGTGCCAGCAGTGACAGGGAGGGTTCACCCCTCCACTTT

D gene: TRBD2
J gene: TRBJ2-5
V gene: TRBV20-1
clone size: many
CDR3 protein: CSARVAGRQETQYF
CDR3 DNA: TGCAGTGCTAGAGTAGCGGGGAGACAAGAGACCCAGTACTTC

D gene: NA
J gene: TRBJ2-7
V gene: TRBV7-2
clone size: many
CDR3 protein: CASSSRTGYEQYF
CDR3 DNA: TGTGCCAGCAGCTCACGGACTGGCTACGAGCAGTACTTC

D gene: TRBD1
J gene: TRBJ2-2
V gene: TRBV29-1
clone size: many
CDR3 protein: CSVRQGAGGELFF
CDR3 DNA: TGCAGCGTCAGACAGGGGGCGGGCGGGGAGCTGTTTTTT

D gene: NA
J gene: TRBJ2-1
V gene: TRBV7-2
clone size: many
CDR3 protein: CASSPTYNSYNEQFF
CDR3 DNA: TGTGCCAGCAGCCCAACCTATAACTCCTACAATGAGCAGTTCTTC

D gene: NA
J gene: TRBJ1-5
V gene: TRBV28
clone size: many
CDR3 protein: CASSWLDQPQHF
CDR3 DNA: TGTGCCAGCAGTTGGCTGGATCAGCCCCAGCATTTT

D gene: NA
J gene: TRBJ2-5
V gene: TRBV29-1
clone size: many
CDR3 protein: CSVEVTRGQETQYF
CDR3 DNA: TGCAGCGTTGAAGTAACCCGGGGGCAAGAGACCCAGTACTTC

D gene: TRBD1
J gene: TRBJ2-1
V gene: TRBV3-1
clone size: many
CDR3 protein: CASSLQGADNEQFF
CDR3 DNA: TGTGCCAGCAGCCTACAGGGGGCCGACAATGAGCAGTTCTTC

D gene: TRBD1
J gene: TRBJ1-1
V gene: TRBV29-1
clone size: NA
CDR3 protein: CSVEPTGGWVTEAFF
CDR3 DNA: TGCAGCGTTGAGCCGACAGGGGGCTGGGTCACTGAAGCTTTCTTT

D gene: NA
J gene: TRBJ1-2
V gene: TRBV20-1
clone size: many
CDR3 protein: CSARAGELYGYTF
CDR3 DNA: TGCAGTGCTAGGGCCGGGGAGCTGTATGGCTACACCTTC

D gene: NA
J gene: TRBJ2-3
V gene: TRBV25-1
clone size: many
CDR3 protein: CASSEYGASPWSSSTDTQYF
CDR3 DNA: TGTGCCAGCAGTGAATATGGTGCCTCACCGTGGTCCTCTAGCACAGATACGCAGTATTTT

D gene: NA
J gene: TRBJ1-1
V gene: TRBV12-3/TRBV12-4
clone size: many
CDR3 protein: CASRRPLNTEAFF
CDR3 DNA: TGTGCCAGCAGGAGACCCTTGAACACTGAAGCTTTCTTT

D gene: NA
J gene: TRBJ2-2
V gene: TRBV5-1
clone size: NA
CDR3 protein: CASSLAGEHRGAIF
CDR3 DNA: TGCGCCAGCAGCTTGGCGGGTGAACACCGGGGAGCTATTTTT

D gene: TRBD1
J gene: TRBJ2-7
V gene: TRBV6-6
clone size: many
CDR3 protein: CASSYSGTGGDYEQYF
CDR3 DNA: TGTGCCAGCAGTTACTCTGGGACAGGGGGCGACTACGAGCAGTACTTC

D gene: NA
J gene: TRBJ2-7
V gene: TRBV12-3/TRBV12-4
clone size: many
CDR3 protein: CASSSTGNYEQYF
CDR3 DNA: TGTGCCAGCAGTAGTACAGGGAACTACGAGCAGTACTTC

D gene: NA
J gene: TRBJ2-7
V gene: TRBV12-3/TRBV12-4
clone size: NA
CDR3 protein: CASRGPGVEQYF
CDR3 DNA: TGTGCCAGCAGGGGACCGGGGGTCGAGCAGTACTTC

D gene: NA
J gene: TRBJ2-3
V gene: TRBV3-1
clone size: NA
CDR3 protein: CANSQWTGGADTQYF
CDR3 DNA: TGTGCCAACAGCCAGTGGACAGGAGGGGCAGATACGCAGTATTTT

D gene: NA
J gene: TRBJ2-3
V gene: TRBV6-5
clone size: many
CDR3 protein: CASSYSGRAITDTQYF
CDR3 DNA: TGTGCCAGCAGTTACTCGGGCAGGGCAATCACAGATACGCAGTATTTT

D gene: TRBD2
J gene: TRBJ2-1
V gene: TRBV20-1
clone size: many
CDR3 protein: CSARAGAGVSFF
CDR3 DNA: TGCAGTGCTAGAGCGGGCGCGGGGGTATCGTTCTTC

D gene: NA
J gene: TRBJ1-1
V gene: TRBV5-1
clone size: many
CDR3 protein: CASSLTYNTEAFF
CDR3 DNA: TGCGCCAGCAGCTTGACTTATAACACTGAAGCTTTCTTT

D gene: NA
J gene: TRBJ2-1
V gene: TRBV20-1
clone size: NA
CDR3 protein: CSARDRGNSYNEQFF
CDR3 DNA: TGCAGTGCTAGAGATCGAGGGAACTCCTACAATGAGCAGTTCTTC

D gene: NA
J gene: TRBJ2-3
V gene: TRBV12-3/TRBV12-4
clone size: few
CDR3 protein: CASRGTASTDTQYF
CDR3 DNA: TGTGCCAGCCGCGGGACAGCTAGCACAGATACGCAGTATTTT

D gene: TRBD2
J gene: TRBJ2-1
V gene: TRBV12-3/TRBV12-4
clone size: NA
CDR3 protein: CASILAGVRNEQFF
CDR3 DNA: TGTGCCAGCATCTTAGCGGGAGTAAGGAATGAGCAGTTCTTC

D gene: NA
J gene: TRBJ2-1
V gene: TRBV7-2
clone size: many
CDR3 protein: CASSLGAKDNEQFF
CDR3 DNA: TGTGCCAGCAGCTTAGGAGCCAAGGACAATGAGCAGTTCTTC

D gene: NA
J gene: TRBJ2-3
V gene: TRBV5-1
clone size: many
CDR3 protein: CASTPVPTDTQYF
CDR3 DNA: TGCGCCAGCACTCCCGTGCCCACAGATACGCAGTATTTT

D gene: NA
J gene: TRBJ2-3
V gene: TRBV5-1
clone size: NA
CDR3 protein: CASSLMKASTDTKYF
CDR3 DNA: TGCGCCAGTAGCTTGATGAAAGCTAGCACAGATACGAAGTATTTT

D gene: NA
J gene: TRBJ2-7
V gene: TRBV20-1
clone size: many
CDR3 protein: CSATGPSYEQYF
CDR3 DNA: TGCAGTGCTACCGGACCGTCCTACGAGCAGTACTTC

D gene: NA
J gene: TRBJ2-3
V gene: TRBV7-8
clone size: many
CDR3 protein: CASSLEDFTDTQYF
CDR3 DNA: TGTGCCAGCAGCTTAGAGGACTTCACAGATACGCAGTATTTT

D gene: TRBD2
J gene: TRBJ2-5
V gene: TRBV20-1
clone size: many
CDR3 protein: CSARDRGEAQETQYF
CDR3 DNA: TGCAGTGCTAGAGATCGGGGGGAGGCCCAAGAGACCCAGTACTTC

D gene: NA
J gene: TRBJ2-3
V gene: TRBV25-1
clone size: many
CDR3 protein: CASSEYGAGLDTQYF
CDR3 DNA: TGTGCCAGCAGTGAATATGGGGCAGGGCTGGATACGCAGTATTTT

D gene: TRBD1
J gene: TRBJ2-1
V gene: TRBV5-1
clone size: many
CDR3 protein: CASTQTGGDNEQFF
CDR3 DNA: TGCGCCAGCACACAGACAGGGGGGGACAATGAGCAGTTCTTC

D gene: NA
J gene: TRBJ1-2
V gene: TRBV7-2
clone size: many
CDR3 protein: CASSLEAGDGYTF
CDR3 DNA: TGTGCCAGCAGCTTAGAGGCAGGGGATGGCTACACCTTC

D gene: TRBD2
J gene: TRBJ2-5
V gene: TRBV5-1
clone size: NA
CDR3 protein: CASSAELAGGSWETQYF
CDR3 DNA: TGCGCCAGCAGCGCGGAGTTAGCGGGGGGCTCGTGGGAGACCCAGTACTTC

D gene: NA
J gene: TRBJ1-1
V gene: TRBV12-3/TRBV12-4
clone size: many
CDR3 protein: CASSLEEWRTEAFF
CDR3 DNA: TGTGCCAGCAGTTTAGAAGAGTGGCGCACTGAAGCTTTCTTT

D gene: NA
J gene: TRBJ2-2
V gene: TRBV5-5
clone size: many
CDR3 protein: CASSRQGGADTGELFF
CDR3 DNA: TGTGCCAGCAGCCGCCAGGGGGGGGCCGACACCGGGGAGCTGTTTTTT